Detailed here is one T cell receptor (beta chain). These data originate in a study of blood T cell repertoires in COVID-19. Study-level background: Samples taken during acute and convalescent COVID-19 were collected in the United States, Italy and Spain.

In germline, CDR1 is SEHNR, CDR2 FQNEAQ (reference sequence). Trimming pared 5 bases from V and 4 bases from J, leaving 6 bases between. CDR3 length: 12 amino acids. The method was immunoSEQ multiplex PCR; TCRdb's version includes in-frame clones alone and lacks a portion of them. The table records more than 200,000 clones, 75% to 90% of them present only once. What was sequenced was peripheral blood. The gene calls are TRBV7-9 and TRBJ2-1; D unclear. This receptor was obtained from a woman over 75 with COVID-19, enrolled during active disease. The DNA for the CDR3 is TGTGCCAGCAGCCTAAATTACAATGAGCAGTTCTTC. This encodes CASSLNYNEQFF.